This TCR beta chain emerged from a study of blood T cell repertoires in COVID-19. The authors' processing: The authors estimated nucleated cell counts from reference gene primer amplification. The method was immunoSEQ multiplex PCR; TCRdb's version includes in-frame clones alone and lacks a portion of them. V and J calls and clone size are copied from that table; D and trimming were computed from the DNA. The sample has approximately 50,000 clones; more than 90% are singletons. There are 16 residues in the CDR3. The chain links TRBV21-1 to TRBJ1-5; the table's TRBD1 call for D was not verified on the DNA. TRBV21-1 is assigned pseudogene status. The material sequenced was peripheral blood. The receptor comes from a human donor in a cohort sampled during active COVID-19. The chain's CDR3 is CASRSRDRHSNQPQHF. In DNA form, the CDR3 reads TGTGCCAGCAGGAGCCGGGACAGGCATAGCAATCAGCCCCAGCATTTT.